This T cell receptor (beta chain) was captured in a study of shared clonotypes between healthy human individuals (dated by TCRdb to 2019 to 2021). At the level of the whole study: The cohort comprised a couple of women and a few men aged 18 to 49 years. Leukapheresis yielded between about 0.94 and 9.5 billion PBMCs per donor. To estimate repertoire size and how much clonotype sharing occurs between individuals, the study deeply sequenced the blood TCR repertoires of five healthy adults. For each donor, three plates each were used for CD4 naive and CD4 memory, two plates were used for CD8 naive, and one plate was used for CD8 memory. Libraries were prepared and TCR repertoires were sequenced by different laboratories using diverse techniques, in order to increase sequencing depth and limit assay-specific biases. General findings and caveats noted by the study authors: Compared with non-shared clonotypes, clonotypes shared by all four sorted-subset donors had higher generation probabilities. Larger estimated clonotype richness was generally found for naive subsets than for memory subsets. Sampling was limited to blood, and TCR repertoires in tissue likely differ from TCR repertoires in blood. Even with the large sequencing depth, rarefaction of the sorted-subset datasets indicated that sequencing was incomplete. Based on pairwise subsampling, the degree of clonotype sharing among donors was expected to be affected by sequencing depth. Sharing across a few donors was observed for about 5% of naive CD4, around 3.5% of naive CD8, around 2.5% of memory CD4, and roughly 0.4% of memory CD8 clonotypes. Because the study included only a small number of donors, the genetic and exposure-history diversity represented was limited.

The donors were healthy, HIV-negative adults with no recently reported acute infections or vaccinations. Every donor was a Caucasian adult residing in Nashville, Tennessee, USA. CD4+ T cells were enriched by magnetic negative selection, after which naive cells were positively selected on CD45RA and the negative fraction was taken as the memory subset. After blood collection by leukapheresis, PBMCs were isolated using Ficoll-Histopaque density gradient centrifugation and then cryopreserved in the vapor phase of liquid nitrogen. Purity and quantity of every magnetically sorted T cell population were checked by analytical flow cytometry. From each sorted fraction, genomic DNA was isolated and quantified by UV absorbance on a Nanodrop 2000c. Using the deep immunoSEQ assay, multiplex PCR amplified TCR CDR3 regions from genomic DNA. Genomic DNA extracted from each cell subset was distributed evenly over all wells of several immunoSEQ 96-well plates, and each plate served as one replicate. For sorted subsets, roughly 200 ng of genomic DNA, equivalent to roughly 30,000 T cell genomes, went into each replicate PCR. Purified libraries were measured with a Qubit 3.0 fluorometer, size-checked on a Bioanalyzer 2100, and measured again with the KAPA Library Quantification kit. A separate single-read 150-cycle Illumina NextSeq 550 flow cell was used to sequence each immunoSEQ 96-well plate. The original methods were these. Because only junctional sequences without quality scores were contained in the immunoSEQ output, filtering matching that applied to full-length reads could not be performed. To assign V/J genes and CDR3, sequences were annotated against IMGT germline references using PyIR, a Python wrapper for IgBLAST v1.9. Reads were removed for weak V/J assignments (E-value above 1e-6), missing CDR3, stop codons, out-of-frame junctions, or ambiguous translated residues. V3J clonotypes were defined as sequences sharing the same inferred V gene, J gene, and CDR3 amino acid sequence. To compute the percentage overlap between repertoires, the number of shared unique clonotypes was divided by the size of the smaller repertoire. Three approaches were used to assess repertoire richness: RTK rarefaction, the Chao1 estimator, and Recon v2.1 estimates of unobserved clonotypes. OLGA was used to compute generation probabilities for all TCRbeta clonotypes that the gDNA method yielded from a few donors. TCRdb limited this immuneACCESS table to in-frame rearrangements with V and J called. A share of clones is missing; checked studies link under half to unresolved V genes, and the rest is unexplained. The V and J calls and the clone size are those of that table, but D and trimming were determined from the DNA. Across this sample there are 2,500,000 or so clones, with about 92% seen only once. Over 0.12% of the sample is held by the ten biggest clonotypes.

CDR1 and CDR2 are drawn from the germline V gene: SGHDT, YYEEEE. V lost 2 bases and J lost 8 bases; the stretch between them is 8 bases long. From its cysteine to its phenylalanine, the CDR3 spans 12 amino acids. Only the CDR3 part of the read is kept: 36 bases, read in frame from the first base. For this clone: Its antigen is currently not known. No base quality values were provided; no much bigger clone lies one nucleotide off.

Recombination connected TRBV5-6 to TRBJ2-1; a weak D assignment points to TRBD1 (6 bases agree). The TCR originated in a man younger than 35 in good health. The sequenced sample was naive CD4+ T cells sorted from blood. The cell subset or site label, read with the paper, signifies: CD45RA+ positively selected. The DNA sequence reads TGTGCCAGCAGCTTCGGGACATATGAGCAGTTCTTC. Translated, it reads CASSFGTYEQFF.